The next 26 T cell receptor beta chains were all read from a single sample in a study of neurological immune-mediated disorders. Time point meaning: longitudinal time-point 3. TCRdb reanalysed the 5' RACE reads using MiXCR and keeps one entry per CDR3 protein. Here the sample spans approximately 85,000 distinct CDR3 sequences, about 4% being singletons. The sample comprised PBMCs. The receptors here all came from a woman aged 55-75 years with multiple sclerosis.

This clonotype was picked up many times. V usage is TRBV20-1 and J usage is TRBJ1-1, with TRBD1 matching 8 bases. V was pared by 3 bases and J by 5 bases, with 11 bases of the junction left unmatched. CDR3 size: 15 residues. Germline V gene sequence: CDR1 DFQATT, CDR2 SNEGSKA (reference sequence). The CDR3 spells CSASRGRGRTTEAFF. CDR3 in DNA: TGCAGTGCTAGCAGGGGCAGGGGGCGAACTACTGAAGCTTTCTTT.

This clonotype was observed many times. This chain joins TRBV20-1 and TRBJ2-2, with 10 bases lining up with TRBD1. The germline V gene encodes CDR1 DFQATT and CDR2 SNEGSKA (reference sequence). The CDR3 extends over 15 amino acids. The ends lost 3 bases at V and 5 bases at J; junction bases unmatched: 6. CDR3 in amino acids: CSARRTGGNTGELFF. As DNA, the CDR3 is TGCAGTGCTAGGCGGACAGGGGGGAATACCGGGGAGCTGTTTTTT.

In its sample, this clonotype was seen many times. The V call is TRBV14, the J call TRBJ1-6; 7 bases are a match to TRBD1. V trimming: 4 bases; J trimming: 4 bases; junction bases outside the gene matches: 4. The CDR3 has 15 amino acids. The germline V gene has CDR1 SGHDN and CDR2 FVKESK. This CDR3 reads CASSPPGQYNSPLHF. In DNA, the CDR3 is TGTGCCAGCAGCCCTCCGGGACAGTATAATTCACCCCTCCACTTT. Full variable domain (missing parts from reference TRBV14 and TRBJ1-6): EAGVTQFPSHSVIEKGQTVTLRCDPISGHDNLYWYRRVMGKEIKFLLHFVKESKQDESGMPNNRFLAERTGGTYSTLKVQPAELEDSGVYFCASSPPGQYNSPLHFGNGTRLTVT.

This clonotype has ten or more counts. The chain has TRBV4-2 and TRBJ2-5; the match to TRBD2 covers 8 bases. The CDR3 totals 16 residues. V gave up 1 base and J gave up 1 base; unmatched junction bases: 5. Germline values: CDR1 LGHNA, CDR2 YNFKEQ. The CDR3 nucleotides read TGTGCCAGCAGCCAAGGAGTAGCGGGGCGCCAAGAGACCCAGTACTTC. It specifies CASSQGVAGRQETQYF.

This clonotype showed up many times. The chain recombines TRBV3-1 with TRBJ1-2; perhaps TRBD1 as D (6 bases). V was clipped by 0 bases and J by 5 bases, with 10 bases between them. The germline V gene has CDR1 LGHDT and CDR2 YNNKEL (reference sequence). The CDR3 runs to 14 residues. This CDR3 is CASSQDSRGYGYTF. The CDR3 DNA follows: TGTGCCAGCAGCCAAGATTCGAGGGGGTATGGCTACACCTTC.

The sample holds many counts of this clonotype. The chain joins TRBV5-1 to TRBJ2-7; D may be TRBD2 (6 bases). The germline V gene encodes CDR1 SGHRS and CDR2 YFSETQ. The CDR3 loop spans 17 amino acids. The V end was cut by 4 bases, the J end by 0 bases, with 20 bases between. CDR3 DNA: TGCGCCAGCAGCCCGAACGCGGGACTCACGAGCTCCTACGAGCAGTACTTC. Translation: CASSPNAGLTSSYEQYF.

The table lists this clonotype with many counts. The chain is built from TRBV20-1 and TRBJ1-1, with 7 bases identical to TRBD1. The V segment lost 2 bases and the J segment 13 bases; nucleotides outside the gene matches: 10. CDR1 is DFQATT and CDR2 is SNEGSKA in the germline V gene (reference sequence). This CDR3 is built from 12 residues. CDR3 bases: TGCAGTGCTAGAAGTTCGCCAGGGGGAGGTTTCTTT. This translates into CSARSSPGGGFF.

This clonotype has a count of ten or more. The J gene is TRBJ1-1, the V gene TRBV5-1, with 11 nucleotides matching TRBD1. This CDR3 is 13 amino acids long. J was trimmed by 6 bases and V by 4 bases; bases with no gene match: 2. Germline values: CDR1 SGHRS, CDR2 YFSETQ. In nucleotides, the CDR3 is TGCGCCAGCAGCGGGACAGGGGGGTCTGAAGCTTTCTTT. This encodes CASSGTGGSEAFF.

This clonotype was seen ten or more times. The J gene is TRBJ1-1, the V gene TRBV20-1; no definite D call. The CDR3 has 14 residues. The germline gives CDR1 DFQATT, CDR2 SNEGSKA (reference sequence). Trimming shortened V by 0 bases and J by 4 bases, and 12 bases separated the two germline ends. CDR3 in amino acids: CSARDGPRGTEAFF. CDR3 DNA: TGCAGTGCTAGAGATGGACCGCGGGGCACTGAAGCTTTCTTT.

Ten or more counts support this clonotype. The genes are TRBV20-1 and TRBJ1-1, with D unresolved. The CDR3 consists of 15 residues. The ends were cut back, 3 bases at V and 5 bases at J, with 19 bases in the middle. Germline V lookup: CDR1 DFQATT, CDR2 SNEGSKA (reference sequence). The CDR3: CSASEPPLFKTEAFF. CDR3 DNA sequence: TGCAGTGCTAGCGAGCCCCCCCTTTTTAAAACTGAAGCTTTCTTT.

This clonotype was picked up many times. CDR3 bases: TGTGCCAGCGTAACAGGGGGATTTAGCACAGATACGCAGTATTTT. Its translation: CASVTGGFSTDTQYF. The rearrangement links TRBV2 to TRBJ2-3; 8 nucleotides agree with TRBD1. The CDR3 has 15 residues. Trimming took 8 bases from V and 0 from J; bases not matched to a gene: 7. CDR1 is SNHLY, CDR2 FYNNEI, per germline.

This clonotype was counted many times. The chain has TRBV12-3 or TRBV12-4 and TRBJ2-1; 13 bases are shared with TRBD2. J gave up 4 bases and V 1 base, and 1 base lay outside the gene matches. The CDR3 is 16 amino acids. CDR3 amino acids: CASSLGLAGGYNEQFF. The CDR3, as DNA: TGTGCCAGCAGTTTAGGACTAGCGGGGGGATACAATGAGCAGTTCTTC.

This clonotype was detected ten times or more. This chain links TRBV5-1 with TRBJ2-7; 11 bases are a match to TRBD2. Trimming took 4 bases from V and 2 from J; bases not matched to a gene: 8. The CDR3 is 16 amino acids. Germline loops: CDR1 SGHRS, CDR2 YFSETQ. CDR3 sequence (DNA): TGCGCCAGCAGCCATACCGGGACTAGCGGAGCCTACGAGCAGTACTTC. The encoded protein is CASSHTGTSGAYEQYF.

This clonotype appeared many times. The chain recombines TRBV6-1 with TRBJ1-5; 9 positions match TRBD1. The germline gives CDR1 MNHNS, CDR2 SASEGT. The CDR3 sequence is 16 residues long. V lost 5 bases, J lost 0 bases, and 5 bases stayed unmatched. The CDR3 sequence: CASSPHRGLSNQPQHF. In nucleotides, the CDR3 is TGTGCCAGCAGTCCACACAGGGGGCTTAGCAATCAGCCCCAGCATTTT.

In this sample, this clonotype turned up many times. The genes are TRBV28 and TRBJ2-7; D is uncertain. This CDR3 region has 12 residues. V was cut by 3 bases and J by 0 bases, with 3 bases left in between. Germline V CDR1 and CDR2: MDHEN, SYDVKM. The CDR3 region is CASSFLSYEQYF. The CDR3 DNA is TGTGCCAGCAGTTTCCTCTCCTACGAGCAGTACTTC.

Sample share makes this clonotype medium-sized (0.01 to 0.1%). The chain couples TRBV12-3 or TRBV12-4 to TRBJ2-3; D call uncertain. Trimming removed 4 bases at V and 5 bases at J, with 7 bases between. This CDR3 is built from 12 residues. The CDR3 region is CASSSFGDTQYF. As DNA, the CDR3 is TGTGCCAGCAGTTCCTTCGGAGATACGCAGTATTTT.

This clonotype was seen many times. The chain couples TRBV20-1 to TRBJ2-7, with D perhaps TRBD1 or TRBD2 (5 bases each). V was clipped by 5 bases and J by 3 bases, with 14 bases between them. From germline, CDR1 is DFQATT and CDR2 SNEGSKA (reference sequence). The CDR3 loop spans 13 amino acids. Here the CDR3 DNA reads TGCAGTGCTGGGGGAGACGCGCTCTACGAGCAGTACTTC. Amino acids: CSAGGDALYEQYF.

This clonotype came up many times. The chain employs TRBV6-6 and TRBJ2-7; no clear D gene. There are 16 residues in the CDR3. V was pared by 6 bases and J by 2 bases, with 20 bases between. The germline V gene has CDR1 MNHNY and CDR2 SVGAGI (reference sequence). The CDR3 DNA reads TGTGCCAGCAGAAGGGCAGGCCATCAAGAAACCTACGAGCAGTACTTC. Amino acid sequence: CASRRAGHQETYEQYF.

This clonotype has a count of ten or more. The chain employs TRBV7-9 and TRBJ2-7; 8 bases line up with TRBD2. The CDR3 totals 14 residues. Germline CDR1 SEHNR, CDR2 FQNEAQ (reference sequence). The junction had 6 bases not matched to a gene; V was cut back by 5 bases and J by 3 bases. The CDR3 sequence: CASSPEGLVYEQYF. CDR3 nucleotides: TGTGCCAGCAGCCCCGAGGGACTAGTCTACGAGCAGTACTTC.

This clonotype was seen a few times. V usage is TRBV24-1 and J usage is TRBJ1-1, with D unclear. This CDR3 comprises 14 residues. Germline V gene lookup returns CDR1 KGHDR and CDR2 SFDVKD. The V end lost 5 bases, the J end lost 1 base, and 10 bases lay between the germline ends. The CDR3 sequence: CATSGLDPNTEAFF. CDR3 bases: TGTGCCACCAGTGGCCTGGACCCGAACACTGAAGCTTTCTTT.

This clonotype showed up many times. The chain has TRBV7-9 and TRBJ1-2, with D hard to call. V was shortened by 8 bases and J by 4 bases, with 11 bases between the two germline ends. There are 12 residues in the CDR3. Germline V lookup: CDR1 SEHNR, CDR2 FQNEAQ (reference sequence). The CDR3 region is CASDRTVYGYTF. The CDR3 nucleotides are TGTGCCAGCGATCGGACCGTCTATGGCTACACCTTC.

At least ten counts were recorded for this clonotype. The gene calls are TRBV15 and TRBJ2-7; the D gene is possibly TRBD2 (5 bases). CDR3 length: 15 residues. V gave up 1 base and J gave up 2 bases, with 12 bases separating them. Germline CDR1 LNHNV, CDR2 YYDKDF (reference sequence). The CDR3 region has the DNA TGTGCCACCAGCAGAGGCCGGGGATGGGCCTACGAGCAGTACTTC. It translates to CATSRGRGWAYEQYF.

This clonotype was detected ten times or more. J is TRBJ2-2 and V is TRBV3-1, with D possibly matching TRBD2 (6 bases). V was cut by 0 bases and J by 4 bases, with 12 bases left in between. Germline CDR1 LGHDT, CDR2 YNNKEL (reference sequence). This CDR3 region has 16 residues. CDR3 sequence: CASSQDRSGATGELFF. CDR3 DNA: TGTGCCAGCAGCCAAGATAGGTCGGGAGCCACCGGGGAGCTGTTTTTT.

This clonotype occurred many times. The CDR3 reads CSTKDEVSSVQYF. For the CDR3, the DNA is TGCAGTACCAAGGATGAGGTGAGCTCCGTGCAGTACTTC. This chain uses TRBV20-1 with TRBJ2-7, with D hard to call. This CDR3 has 13 residues. Trimming took 8 bases from V and 9 from J, leaving 23 bases between them. Germline V gene data show CDR1 as DFQATT and CDR2 as SNEGSKA (reference sequence).

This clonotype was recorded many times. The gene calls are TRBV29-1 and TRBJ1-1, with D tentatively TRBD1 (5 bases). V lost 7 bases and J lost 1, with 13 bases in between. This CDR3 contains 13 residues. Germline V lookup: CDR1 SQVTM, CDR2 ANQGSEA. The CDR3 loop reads CSAPGGPNTEAFF. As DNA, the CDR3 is TGCAGCGCCCCGGGGGGACCGAACACTGAAGCTTTCTTT.

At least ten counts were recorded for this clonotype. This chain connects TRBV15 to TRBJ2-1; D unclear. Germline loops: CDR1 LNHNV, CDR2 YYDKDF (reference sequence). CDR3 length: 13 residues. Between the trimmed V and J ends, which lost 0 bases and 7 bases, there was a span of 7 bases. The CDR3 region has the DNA TGTGCCACCAGCAGAGATCCTCGGAATGAGCAGTTCTTC. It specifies CATSRDPRNEQFF. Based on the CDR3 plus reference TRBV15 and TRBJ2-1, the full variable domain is DAMVIQNPRYQVTQFGKPVTLSCSQTLNHNVMYWYQQKSSQAPKLLFHYYDKDFNNEADTPDNFQSRRPNTSFCFLDIRSPGLGDTAMYLCATSRDPRNEQFFGPGTRLTVL.